Below, 27 T cell receptor beta chains from the same sample are listed, as sequenced in a study of blood T cells in healthy people across ages. Together with a sample-barcoded 5' primer, a J-beta primer mix was included in a second PCR lasting about 6 to 11 cycles. TCRdb redid the calling of the 5' RACE reads with MiXCR, one entry per CDR3 protein. The sample includes around 1,500,000 distinct CDR3 sequences, 28% of them seen just once. Sample: blood. The source is a woman aged 25 to 39 in good health.

This chain's CDR3 is CASSASGAVNEKLFF. In DNA form, the CDR3 reads TGTGCCAGCAGTGCCTCCGGGGCGGTAAATGAAAAACTGTTTTTT. This chain links TRBV6-5 with TRBJ1-4, with D possibly being TRBD1 (5 bases). V gave up 5 bases and J gave up 5 bases, with 15 bases separating them. Looked up from germline, CDR1 is MNHEY and CDR2 is SVGAGI. This CDR3 is 15 amino acids long.

This clonotype was seen more than once but under ten times. Given a much more abundant clone one base away, this may be a read error. The CDR3 sequence is CASGPKTVTSGSLYF. CDR3 in DNA: TGTGCTAGTGGACCGAAAACCGTGACTAGCGGGAGTTTGTACTTC. V and J are TRBV12-5 and TRBJ2-5, with 12 bases aligning to TRBD2. The CDR3 spans 15 residues. Losses at the gene ends were 6 bases for V and 13 bases for J; bases not matched to a gene: 15. Looked up from germline, CDR1 is LGHNT and CDR2 is FRNRAP. Full variable domain (outside the CDR3, taken from reference TRBV12-5 and TRBJ2-5): DARVTQTPRHKVTEMGQEVTMRCQPILGHNTVFWYRQTMMQGLELLAYFRNRAPLDDSGMPKDRFSAEMPDATLATLKIQPSEPRDSAVYFCASGPKTVTSGSLYFGPGTRLLVL.

The rearrangement joins TRBV18 to TRBJ2-1; D may correspond to TRBD1 or TRBD2 (6 bases each). CDR1 is KGHSH and CDR2 is LQKENI in the germline V gene. V lost 6 bases and J lost 10, with 19 bases in between. CDR3 length equals 14 residues. CDR3 sequence: CASSPERGATEQFF. CDR3 bases: TGTGCCAGCTCCCCCGAGAGGGGGGCCACCGAGCAGTTCTTC.

This chain joins TRBV5-6 and TRBJ1-1; D not certain. CDR1 and CDR2 from the germline V gene are SGHDT and YYEEEE. The CDR3 totals 15 residues. V dropped 0 bases and J dropped 3 bases, with 12 bases sitting between them. CDR3 region: CASSLVVRTYTEAFF. Written as DNA, the CDR3 is TGTGCCAGCAGCTTGGTTGTCAGGACTTACACTGAAGCTTTCTTT.

In regard to this clonotype: At one end the junction does not follow the germline gene, possibly because of a read error. The CDR3 sequence: CASSSQGQGRSYEQYF. The CDR3 nucleotides read TGTGCCAGTAGTTCCCAGGGACAGGGGCGCTCCTACGAGCAGTACTTC. The chain employs TRBV12-3 or TRBV12-4 and TRBJ2-7, with TRBD1 matching 10 bases. The CDR3 extends over 16 amino acids.

This chain connects TRBV9 to TRBJ1-2; D might be TRBD1 (5 bases). V dropped 3 bases and J dropped 3 bases, with 15 bases sitting between them. This CDR3 is built from 15 residues. Germline lookup yields CDR1 SGDLS and CDR2 YYNGEE. In nucleotides, the CDR3 is TGTGCCAGCAGCGCACGGGGGGACCTTGACTATGGCTACACCTTC. Its protein is CASSARGDLDYGYTF.

The V and J genes are TRBV20-1 and TRBJ2-2; 9 positions agree with TRBD2. CDR1 and CDR2 (germline): DFQATT, SNEGSKA (reference sequence). The CDR3 extends over 17 amino acids. Trimming cost V 3 bases and J 0 bases; bases outside gene matches: 8. CDR3 loop: CSARGASGVANTGELFF. CDR3 DNA: TGCAGTGCTAGGGGGGCTAGCGGGGTTGCGAACACCGGGGAGCTGTTTTTT.

This chain connects TRBV12-3 or TRBV12-4 to TRBJ2-3; no clear D gene. V gave up 5 bases and J gave up 4 bases, with 13 bases separating them. This CDR3 contains 14 residues. The CDR3 nucleotides read TGTGCCAGCAGTGCCTTGAACCCCCCAGATACGCAGTATTTT. Translation gives CASSALNPPDTQYF.

This sequence joins TRBV27 and TRBJ2-1; D call uncertain. CDR3 length: 15 residues. Per germline, CDR1 MNHEY and CDR2 SMNVEV (reference sequence). Trimming took 6 bases from V and 0 from J, leaving 12 bases between them. The chain's CDR3 is CASRILWSSYNEQFF. CDR3 nucleotides: TGTGCCAGCAGGATTCTATGGAGCTCCTACAATGAGCAGTTCTTC.

The gene calls are TRBV29-1 and TRBJ2-3; no firm D call. The CDR3 contains 12 residues. Per germline, CDR1 SQVTM and CDR2 ANQGSEA. Trimming took 5 bases from V and 0 from J, leaving 6 bases between them. DNA for the CDR3: TGCAGCGTTTCCCCAAGCACAGATACGCAGTATTTT. It encodes CSVSPSTDTQYF.

The chain recombines TRBV6-5 with TRBJ2-7, with 10 bases identical to TRBD1. V lost 4 bases and J lost 0; bases outside the gene matches: 3. Germline assignment: CDR1 MNHEY and CDR2 SVGAGI. The CDR3 contains 15 residues. The CDR3 nucleotides are TGTGCCAGCAGTTCTTGGACAGGGGGCTCCTACGAGCAGTACTTC. This sequence encodes CASSSWTGGSYEQYF.

This chain joins TRBV7-9 and TRBJ2-5, with D unresolved. V was clipped by 1 base and J by 2 bases, with 11 bases between them. Per germline, CDR1 SEHNR and CDR2 FQNEAQ (reference sequence). This CDR3 spans 15 amino acids. CDR3 sequence reads: CASSLDVSFQETQYF. The CDR3 coding sequence is TGTGCCAGCAGCTTAGATGTCAGTTTTCAAGAGACCCAGTACTTC.

This chain uses TRBV29-1 with TRBJ2-5, with 9 bases that match TRBD2. The CDR3 has 14 amino acids. Germline assignment: CDR1 SQVTM and CDR2 ANQGSEA. J lost 4 bases, V lost 0 bases, and 3 bases had no gene match. Here the CDR3 DNA reads TGCAGCGTTGAAGATTCAGCGGGAGGAGAGACCCAGTACTTC. Translating it yields CSVEDSAGGETQYF.

For this clonotype: Mismatch with germline at one junction end may stem from a read error. The CDR3 loop is CASSTRYGELFF. The CDR3 DNA reads TGCGCCAGCAGTACCCGATATGGGGAGCTGTTTTTT. The gene calls are TRBV6-5 and TRBJ2-2; no clear D gene. The CDR3 runs 12 residues. Germline V lookup: CDR1 MNHEY, CDR2 SVGAGI.

This clonotype was counted only a few times. The genes are TRBV30 and TRBJ1-1, with 7 bases that match TRBD1. Trimming took 2 bases from V and 4 from J; bases not matched to a gene: 4. Germline CDR1 reads GTSNPN; CDR2 reads SVGIG (reference sequence). The CDR3 contains 13 residues. The chain's CDR3 is CAWSRSGGTEAFF. The CDR3, as DNA: TGTGCCTGGAGTAGGTCAGGGGGCACTGAAGCTTTCTTT.

This clonotype was observed a few times. The chain joins TRBV12-3 or TRBV12-4 to TRBJ1-5; no reliable D call. This CDR3 comprises 14 residues. V lost 6 bases and J 3 bases, leaving 12 bases between the germline ends. The DNA for the CDR3 is TGTGCCAGCAGGACGGACGGGCCCAATCAGCCCCAGCATTTT. Protein product: CASRTDGPNQPQHF.

This chain links TRBV25-1 with TRBJ1-1; weak D call: TRBD1 (5 bases). The CDR3 has 17 amino acids. V was trimmed by 2 bases and J by 4 bases, leaving 20 bases between them. CDR1 and CDR2 from the germline V gene are MGHDK and SYGVNS. The CDR3 DNA follows: TGTGCCAGCAGTGAAGGTACAGGTCGTTGGTGGGGCACTGAAGCTTTCTTT. The encoded protein is CASSEGTGRWWGTEAFF.

The chain combines TRBV7-9 with TRBJ2-7; no firm D call. The CDR3 sequence is 14 residues long. The V and J ends lost 1 base and 9 bases respectively, with 16 bases between them. Germline V gene data show CDR1 as SEHNR and CDR2 as FQNEAQ (reference sequence). This CDR3 is CASSLDVRQLVQYF. CDR3 in DNA: TGTGCCAGCAGCTTAGACGTAAGGCAGTTGGTGCAGTACTTC.

This clonotype was picked up a small number of times. One end of the junction fails to match germline, which may point to a read error. V gene TRBV15 combines with J gene TRBJ1-1; no clear D. Per germline, CDR1 LNHNV and CDR2 YYDKDF (reference sequence). CDR3 length: 12 residues. The CDR3 region is CATSGDSAEAFF. The CDR3, as DNA: TGTGCCACCAGCGGAGACTCTGCTGAAGCTTTCTTT. The full variable domain, its missing parts supplied by reference TRBV15 and TRBJ1-1, is DAMVIQNPRYQVTQFGKPVTLSCSQTLNHNVMYWYQQKSSQAPKLLFHYYDKDFNNEADTPDNFQSRRPNTSFCFLDIRSPGLGDTAMYLCATSGDSAEAFFGQGTRLTVV.

The chain combines TRBV20-1 with TRBJ2-3; D not certain. Trimming removed 1 base from V and 7 bases from J, with 15 bases in between. CDR1 is DFQATT and CDR2 is SNEGSKA in the germline V gene (reference sequence). The CDR3 has 14 residues. The chain's CDR3 is CSARVATPRNTQYF. The CDR3 DNA reads as TGCAGTGCTAGAGTGGCCACACCCCGAAATACGCAGTATTTT.

A word on this clonotype: A much larger clone sits a single nucleotide away, making a read error possible. This rearrangement joins TRBV7-6 to TRBJ2-7, with a weak D call TRBD2 (5 bases). V was shortened by 6 bases and J by 0 bases, with 24 bases between the two germline ends. Looked up from germline, CDR1 is SGHVS and CDR2 is FNYEAQ. This CDR3 region has 18 residues. CDR3 DNA sequence: TGTGCCAGCAGTCCAATCCCCCCTCAACTGGGGAGCTCCTACGAGCAGTACTTC. Protein: CASSPIPPQLGSSYEQYF.

This clonotype was seen a handful of times. The J gene is TRBJ2-5, the V gene TRBV6-1; D perhaps matches TRBD2 (6 bases). Germline V gives CDR1 MNHNS, CDR2 SASEGT. Trimming stripped 6 bases from V and 9 bases from J, with 17 bases between. The CDR3 has 13 amino acids. The CDR3 loop reads CASRVSRWEAQYF. CDR3 sequence (DNA): TGTGCCAGCAGGGTTAGCCGATGGGAGGCCCAGTACTTC.

A word on this clonotype: This sequence may be a read error, since a much larger clone differs from it by one base. The J gene is TRBJ1-2, the V gene TRBV12-3 or TRBV12-4, with D possibly TRBD1 on 6 matching bases. The CDR3 has 15 amino acids. CDR3 amino acids: CASSGRGFSSYDYTF. CDR3 DNA: TGTGCCAGCAGTGGCAGGGGATTTTCCTCCTATGACTACACCTTC.

This clonotype was recorded many times. The genes are TRBV10-3 and TRBJ1-2; possibly TRBD1 for D (5 bases). V shed 8 bases and J shed 5 bases, with 12 bases lying between them. Germline V gene data show CDR1 as ENHRY and CDR2 as SYGVKD. CDR3 length: 12 amino acids. The CDR3 region has the DNA TGTGCCATCGGCGGGGGAAGGTATGGCTACACCTTC. It specifies CAIGGGRYGYTF.

This clonotype was found a few times. Given a much more abundant clone one base away, this may be a read error. As DNA, the CDR3 is TGTGCCAACAGTTACCGGGACAGGGGCTACGAGCAGTACTTC. Its protein product is CANSYRDRGYEQYF. The J gene is TRBJ2-7, the V gene TRBV6-5, with 10 bases identical to TRBD1. The length of the CDR3 is 14 residues. Germline loops: CDR1 MNHEY, CDR2 SVGAGI.

Turning to this clonotype: A read error is possible here, since a much larger clone lies one base away. As DNA, the CDR3 is TGTGCCAGCAGTTGTGAGGAGGGAGATACGCAGTATTTT. It yields the protein CASSCEEGDTQYF. This chain links TRBV6-5 with TRBJ2-3; tentative D call: TRBD2 (6 bases). Germline loops: CDR1 MNHEY, CDR2 SVGAGI. The CDR3 is 13 residues long. V lost 4 bases, J lost 5 bases, and 10 bases lay in between.

This clonotype showed up just a few times. The chain employs TRBV9 and TRBJ2-5; TRBD2 is a possible D gene (6 bases). Trimming stripped 0 bases from V and 1 base from J, with 13 bases between. The V gene's germline CDR1 is SGDLS and CDR2 YYNGEE. CDR3 length equals 16 residues. CDR3 region: CASSVGGRSGQETQYF. Written as DNA, the CDR3 is TGTGCCAGCAGCGTAGGGGGGAGGAGCGGCCAAGAGACCCAGTACTTC.